Sequencing of this T cell receptor (beta chain) was carried out in a study of blood T cell repertoires in COVID-19. The overall study: Acute-phase and convalescent COVID-19 samples originated in the United States, Italy and Spain.

This clone appeared a single time. The assay was immunoSEQ multiplex PCR, and TCRdb's table has in-frame clones only and misses some. The sample lists around 170,000 clones, 80% to 85% occurring once. Sequenced sample: peripheral blood. The TCR was taken from a woman aged 60 to 75 with acute or convalescent COVID-19.

This CDR3 reads CASSLYRGVTEAFF. The CDR3 DNA reads as TGTGCCAGCAGTTTATACAGGGGGGTTACTGAAGCTTTCTTT. The J gene is TRBJ1-1, the V gene TRBV28, with TRBD1 matching over 8 bases. The germline CDR1 and CDR2 sequences are MDHEN and SYDVKM. V gave up 1 base and J gave up 5 bases; unmatched junction bases: 3. This CDR3 is built from 14 residues.